Below, 28 T cell receptor beta chains from the same sample are listed, as sequenced in a study of blood T cell repertoires in COVID-19 (dated by TCRdb to the early 2020s). The library was made by the immunoSEQ multiplex PCR assay. This is the immuneACCESS table as TCRdb keeps it, with only in-frame sequences that have V and J called. A part of the clones is gone; compared with another copy, unresolved V genes explain less than half, and the rest is unexplained. The sample table records roughly 190,000 clones; around three quarters of these occur just once. The ten largest clonotypes hold 17% of the sample. Input material: PBMCs or T cells enriched from blood (not recorded which). The receptors here all came from a woman between 50 and 59 years old with acute COVID-19.

V is TRBV5-1 and J is TRBJ2-4; 10 positions agree with TRBD2. Germline V gene lookup returns CDR1 SGHRS and CDR2 YFSETQ. The CDR3 runs to 17 residues. With V trimmed by 6 bases and J by 7 bases, 16 bases remained unmatched. Written as DNA, the CDR3 is TGCGCCAGCATCGGAGATGGGAGCGGGGGGGCCGAGAACATTCAGTACTTC. Residues: CASIGDGSGGAENIQYF.

This clone was seen only once. This chain joins TRBV7-7 and TRBJ2-7; the D gene is possibly TRBD2 (6 bases). Trimming cost V 6 bases and J 2 bases, with 17 bases left between them. The CDR3 has 15 residues. Germline loops: CDR1 SSHAT, CDR2 FNYEAQ (reference sequence). The CDR3 spells CASSKAGNPPYEQYV. The CDR3 nucleotides are TGTGCCAGCAGTAAGGCGGGAAACCCTCCCTACGAGCAGTACGTC.

The CDR3: CSFHDFYEQYV. The CDR3 coding sequence is TGCAGCTTCCACGACTTCTACGAGCAGTACGTC. The genes are TRBV29-1 and TRBJ2-7; D not certain. V was trimmed by 8 bases and J by 3 bases, leaving 11 bases between them. From germline, CDR1 is SQVTM and CDR2 ANQGSEA. CDR3 size: 11 residues.

The chain combines TRBV19 with TRBJ1-3; 9 bases line up with TRBD1. V dropped 7 bases and J dropped 0; count of bases not matched to a gene: 7. This CDR3 spans 16 amino acids. Germline CDR1 is LNHDA and CDR2 is SQIVND (reference sequence). The CDR3 nucleotides read TGTGCCAGTACCGACGACAGGGGGATCTCTGGAAACACCATATATTTT. Amino acids: CASTDDRGISGNTIYF.

This clone was recorded a few times. This rearrangement joins TRBV4-3 to TRBJ1-6, with TRBD1 identical over 7 bases. Germline loops: CDR1 LGHNA, CDR2 YSLEER. CDR3 length equals 16 residues. After removal of 1 base from V and 6 bases from J, the junction contained 6 bases not matched to a gene. The CDR3 here is CASSQGAGTANSPLHF. DNA of the CDR3: TGCGCCAGCAGCCAAGGGGCCGGGACAGCTAATTCACCCCTCCACTTT.

The chain employs TRBV7-9 and TRBJ1-2, with 10 bases lining up with TRBD1. The germline V gene has CDR1 SEHNR and CDR2 FQNEAQ (reference sequence). This CDR3 is 15 amino acids long. The V segment lost 4 bases and the J segment 2 bases; nucleotides outside the gene matches: 4. CDR3 amino acids: CASSWGQGLNYGYTF. As DNA, the CDR3 is TGTGCCAGCAGCTGGGGACAGGGGCTAAACTATGGCTACACCTTC.

The chain recombines TRBV28 with TRBJ1-1, with TRBD1 matching over 9 bases. Germline V gene sequence: CDR1 MDHEN, CDR2 SYDVKM. This CDR3 region has 17 residues. Trimming removed 10 bases from V and 1 base from J; junction bases left unmatched: 16. DNA for the CDR3: TGTGCCACCACCACCTTTACCGGGACAGGGAGGAACACTGAAGCTTTCTTT. Amino acid sequence: CATTTFTGTGRNTEAFF.

There are a few counts of this clone. The rearrangement joins TRBV7-8 to TRBJ1-5, with no clear D. The CDR3 contains 13 residues. Trimming took 5 bases from V and 2 from J, leaving 7 bases between them. Germline V gene sequence: CDR1 SGHVS, CDR2 FQNEAQ. CDR3 in amino acids: CASSPGGNQPQHF. The CDR3 DNA follows: TGTGCCAGCAGCCCCGGGGGCAATCAGCCCCAGCATTTT.

The J gene is TRBJ2-2, the V gene TRBV7-8, with D unclear. The CDR3 runs to 13 residues. Trimming left V 1 base short and J 6 bases short, with 6 bases between. Germline loops: CDR1 SGHVS, CDR2 FQNEAQ. In nucleotides, the CDR3 is TGTGCCAGCAGCTTAGATCGGGCCGGGGAGCTGTTTTTT. Amino acid sequence: CASSLDRAGELFF.

The J gene is TRBJ2-3, the V gene TRBV27; possible D gene TRBD2, 6 bases. The CDR3 has 16 amino acids. In germline, CDR1 is MNHEY, CDR2 SMNVEV (reference sequence). Trimming took off 1 base at V and 0 bases at J, with 11 bases between the two ends. In nucleotides, the CDR3 is TGTGCCAGCAGTTTATACGGCGGGGATAGCACAGATACGCAGTATTTT. As protein: CASSLYGGDSTDTQYF.

The chain carries TRBV6-6 and TRBJ2-4; 9 bases are a match to TRBD1. Germline loops: CDR1 MNHNY, CDR2 SVGAGI (reference sequence). After removal of 4 bases from V and 0 bases from J, the junction contained 4 bases not matched to a gene. This CDR3 is 16 amino acids long. DNA of the CDR3: TGTGCCAGCAGTTTAACGGACAGGGGAGCCAAAAACATTCAGTACTTC. It yields the protein CASSLTDRGAKNIQYF.

V gene TRBV5-4 combines with J gene TRBJ2-2, with TRBD1 identical over 7 bases. CDR1 and CDR2 (germline): SGHNT, YYREEE (reference sequence). With 4 bases clipped from V and 4 bases from J, the junction kept 4 bases outside the gene matches. CDR3 length: 14 amino acids. The CDR3 nucleotides are TGTGCCAGCAGCACCCCAGGGGGCACCGGGGAGCTGTTTTTT. This sequence encodes CASSTPGGTGELFF.

J is TRBJ2-2 and V is TRBV14; D uncertain. The germline V gene encodes CDR1 SGHDN and CDR2 FVKESK. Trimming removed 1 base at V and 1 base at J, with 13 bases between. The CDR3 totals 17 residues. The CDR3, as DNA: TGTGCCAGCAGCCAAGTCAGGAATTGGGTGAACACCGGGGAGCTGTTTTTT. The encoded protein is CASSQVRNWVNTGELFF.

V gene TRBV2 combines with J gene TRBJ1-6; 11 bases fit TRBD1. Per germline, CDR1 SNHLY and CDR2 FYNNEI. Unmatched junction bases numbered 2, after V lost 9 bases and J lost 10 bases. The CDR3 spans 12 residues. The CDR3 DNA reads as TGTGCCAGGGGGACAGGGGGATCACCCCTCCACTTT. Protein sequence: CARGTGGSPLHF.

In nucleotides, the CDR3 is TGCGCCAGCAGCCCAGGGACAGGGGGCGGCACTAATGAAAAACTGTTTTTT. The encoded protein is CASSPGTGGGTNEKLFF. The chain recombines TRBV5-1 with TRBJ1-4; 12 bases line up with TRBD1. In germline, CDR1 is SGHRS, CDR2 YFSETQ. The CDR3 sequence is 17 residues long. The J segment lost 2 bases and the V segment lost 4 bases, leaving 6 bases of the junction unmatched. The entire variable domain, with the rest obtained from reference TRBV5-1 and TRBJ1-4, is as follows: KAGVTQTPRYLIKTRGQQVTLSCSPISGHRSVSWYQQTPGQGLQFLFEYFSETQRNKGNFPGRFSGRQFSNSRSEMNVSTLELGDSALYLCASSPGTGGGTNEKLFFGSGTQLSVL.

The rearrangement links TRBV4-1 to TRBJ2-2, with D possibly being TRBD2 (5 bases). Germline values: CDR1 MGHRA, CDR2 YSYEKL. V was clipped by 3 bases and J by 3 bases, with 14 bases between them. This CDR3 spans 16 amino acids. The chain's CDR3 is CASSHSLVGYTGELFF. DNA for the CDR3: TGCGCCAGCAGCCATTCACTAGTGGGTTACACCGGGGAGCTGTTTTTT.

The chain uses TRBV28 and TRBJ1-1; tentative D call: TRBD1 (6 bases). V was clipped by 3 bases and J by 8 bases, with 10 bases between them. Germline V gives CDR1 MDHEN, CDR2 SYDVKM. There are 12 residues in the CDR3. DNA of the CDR3: TGTGCCAGCAGTTTGGGGCAGGGGGAAGCTTTCTTT. Encoded protein: CASSLGQGEAFF.

The genes are TRBV7-2 and TRBJ2-7; weak D call: TRBD1 (5 bases). V was shortened by 3 bases and J by 3 bases, with 9 bases between the two germline ends. Looked up from germline, CDR1 is SGHTA and CDR2 is FQGNSA. This CDR3 spans 13 amino acids. In DNA form, the CDR3 reads TGTGCCAGCAGCTTGGGGCCGGTCTACGAGCAGTACGTC. Protein: CASSLGPVYEQYV.

This clone was seen once. V and J are TRBV21-1 and TRBJ1-3. TRBV21-1 is a known pseudogene. This CDR3 has 15 amino acids. In DNA form, the CDR3 reads TGTGCCAGCAGCAAAGACGGTGTTGAAGGAAACACCATATATTTT. Translated: CASSKDGVEGNTIYF.

This chain links TRBV29-1 with TRBJ1-1; D is unclear. The ends were cut back, 6 bases at V and 4 bases at J, with 12 bases in the middle. This CDR3 is built from 12 residues. Germline assignment: CDR1 SQVTM and CDR2 ANQGSEA. CDR3 loop: CSVQTRGTEAFF. The CDR3 DNA reads as TGCAGCGTCCAGACCCGGGGCACTGAAGCTTTCTTT.

The count of this clone is one. V is TRBV9 and J is TRBJ2-2; possibly TRBD2 for D (7 bases). V lost 0 bases, J lost 0 bases, and 9 bases lay in between. This CDR3 spans 16 amino acids. The germline CDR1 and CDR2 sequences are SGDLS and YYNGEE. The chain's CDR3 is CASSVAGGANTGELFF. CDR3 bases: TGTGCCAGCAGCGTAGCGGGGGGCGCGAACACCGGGGAGCTGTTTTTT.

The V gene is TRBV6-2 or TRBV6-3, the J gene TRBJ2-7, with no clear D. The CDR3 length is 13 residues. Trimming left V 5 bases short and J 4 bases short, with 12 bases between. From germline, CDR1 is MNHEY and CDR2 SVGEGT. DNA for the CDR3: TGTGCCAGCAGTCCAACTAACAATTACGAGCAGTACGTC. Its protein is CASSPTNNYEQYV.

V usage is TRBV28 and J usage is TRBJ2-3; 8 bases fit TRBD2. The J segment lost 6 bases and the V segment lost 2 bases, leaving 7 bases of the junction unmatched. CDR3 length equals 15 residues. Germline V gene lookup returns CDR1 MDHEN and CDR2 SYDVKM. As DNA, the CDR3 is TGTGCCAGCAGTTTAGGCGGGGGGTATTCCGATACGCAGTATTTT. This gives the protein CASSLGGGYSDTQYF.

In this sample, this clone turned up a few times. This rearrangement joins TRBV6-6 to TRBJ2-2, with 7 bases that match TRBD2. In germline, CDR1 is MNHNY, CDR2 SVGAGI (reference sequence). V shed 6 bases, J shed 0 bases, and the junction held 7 bases outside the gene matches. This CDR3 has 16 amino acids. The CDR3 nucleotides read TGTGCCAGCAGAGACGCGCGGGGGTCGAACACCGGGGAGCTGTTTTTT. This encodes CASRDARGSNTGELFF.

This chain links TRBV5-6 with TRBJ1-4; 9 positions agree with TRBD1. J gave up 7 bases and V 4 bases, and 8 bases lay outside the gene matches. Looked up from germline, CDR1 is SGHDT and CDR2 is YYEEEE. The length of the CDR3 is 15 residues. CDR3 protein: CASSTGTGKREKLFF. The CDR3 DNA sequence: TGTGCCAGCAGCACTGGGACAGGGAAACGTGAAAAACTGTTTTTT.

V is TRBV6-5 and J is TRBJ1-3; 10 positions agree with TRBD1. CDR1 is MNHEY and CDR2 is SVGAGI in the germline V gene. The CDR3 totals 14 residues. V trimming: 6 bases; J trimming: 3 bases; junction bases outside the gene matches: 2. CDR3 amino acids: CASRRTGGGNTIYF. Written as DNA, the CDR3 is TGTGCCAGCAGGCGGACAGGGGGTGGAAACACCATATATTTT.

The chain couples TRBV28 to TRBJ1-2; TRBD1 is a possible D gene (5 bases). The CDR3 extends over 15 amino acids. The V gene lost 11 bases and the J gene lost 4 bases, with 23 bases spanning the gap. Germline-derived CDR1 and CDR2 are MDHEN and SYDVKM. In nucleotides, the CDR3 is TGTGCCTTAGGCAGTCGGACCCCAAGGGGCTATGGCTACACCTTC. This gives the protein CALGSRTPRGYGYTF.

The chain recombines TRBV7-8 with TRBJ1-1; a possible D gene is TRBD1 (5 bases). This CDR3 has 15 residues. Germline V lookup: CDR1 SGHVS, CDR2 FQNEAQ. Trimming pared 2 bases from V and 1 base from J, leaving 11 bases between. The chain's CDR3 is CASSLFFGGNTEAFF. The CDR3 DNA reads TGTGCCAGCAGCTTATTTTTCGGGGGGAACACTGAAGCTTTCTTT.